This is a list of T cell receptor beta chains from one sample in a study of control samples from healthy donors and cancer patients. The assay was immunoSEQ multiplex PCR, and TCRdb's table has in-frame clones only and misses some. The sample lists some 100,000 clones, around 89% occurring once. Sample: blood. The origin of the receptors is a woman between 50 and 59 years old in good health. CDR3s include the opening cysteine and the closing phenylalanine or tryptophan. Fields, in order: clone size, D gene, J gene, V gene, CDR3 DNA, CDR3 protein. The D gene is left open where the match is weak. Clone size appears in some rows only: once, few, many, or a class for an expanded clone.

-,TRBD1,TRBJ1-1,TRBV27,TGTGCCAGCAGTTTACTCGGGGCACAGGGGGTAGCTTTCTTT,CASSLLGAQGVAFF
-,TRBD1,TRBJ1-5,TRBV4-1,TGCGCCAGCAGCCAAGCACAGGGGAGGCAACAGCCCCAGCATTTT,CASSQAQGRQQPQHF
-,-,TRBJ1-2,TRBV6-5,TGTGCCAGCAACACACCGGGACCGCTCTCCTTC,CASNTPGPLSF
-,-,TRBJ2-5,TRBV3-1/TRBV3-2,TGTGCCAGCAGACCAAGTCACCCCCGGGAGACCCAGTACTTC,CASRPSHPRETQYF
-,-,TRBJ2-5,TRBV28,TGTGCCAGCAGTTTACCCCCTGGTTTTGGGGAGACCCAGTACTTC,CASSLPPGFGETQYF
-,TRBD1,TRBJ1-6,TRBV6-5,TGTGCCAGCAGTTGGACGGACAGGGTGTACTCACCCCTCCACTTT,CASSWTDRVYSPLHF
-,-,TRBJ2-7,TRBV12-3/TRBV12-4,TGTGCCAGCACCGCATCGACCTACGAGCAGTACTTC,CASTASTYEQYF
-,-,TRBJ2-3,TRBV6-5,TGTGCCAGCAGTTATGGCACATCTCGCACAGATACGCAGTATTTT,CASSYGTSRTDTQYF
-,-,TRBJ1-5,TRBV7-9,TGTGCCAGCAGCTTGCTAAATCAGCCCCAGCATTTT,CASSLLNQPQHF
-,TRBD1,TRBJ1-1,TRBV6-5,TGTGCCAGCAGTACCGGGGGACAGGGGGCTGAAGCTTTCTTT,CASSTGGQGAEAFF
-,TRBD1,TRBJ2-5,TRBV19,TGTGCCAGTAGTACCGGGGACAGGAATTTCCAAGAGACCCAGTACTTC,CASSTGDRNFQETQYF
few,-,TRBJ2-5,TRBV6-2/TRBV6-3,TGTGCCAGCAGTTACGGGGAGCAAGAGACCCAGTACTTC,CASSYGEQETQYF
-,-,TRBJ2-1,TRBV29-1,TGCAGTGTTGGTCGGGGAGGTGGCTACAATGAGCAGTTCTTC,CSVGRGGGYNEQFF
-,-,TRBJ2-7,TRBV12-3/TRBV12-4,TGTGCCAGCAGCACGACCCGCGAGCAGTACTTC,CASSTTREQYF
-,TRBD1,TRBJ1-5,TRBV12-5,TGTGCTAGTGGTTTGGGGAATAAGGGACAGGGGAATCTTCTTCAGCCCCAGCATTTT,CASGLGNKGQGNLLQPQHF
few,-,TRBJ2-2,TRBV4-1,TGCGCCAGCAGCCAAGATGGAGGATTAAGCCCCGGGGAGCTGTTTTTT,CASSQDGGLSPGELFF
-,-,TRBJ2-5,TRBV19,TGTGCCAGTAGTATTTTGGACAGCCGACAAGAGACCCAGTACTTC,CASSILDSRQETQYF
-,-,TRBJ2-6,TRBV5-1,TGCGCCAGCCTAAGGGGCGACCCTTCTGGGGCCAACGTCCTGACTTTC,CASLRGDPSGANVLTF
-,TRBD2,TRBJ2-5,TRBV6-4,TGTGCCAGCAGATGCCGGGACTACGCCCGAGAGACCCAGTACTTC,CASRCRDYARETQYF
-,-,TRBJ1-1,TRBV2,TGTGCCACCCCACCGGGACACTCCACGGGAATGAACACTGAAGCTTTCTTT,CATPPGHSTGMNTEAFF
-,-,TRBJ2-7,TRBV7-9,TGTGCCAGCGGCCCAGCTCCCTACGAGCAGTACTTC,CASGPAPYEQYF
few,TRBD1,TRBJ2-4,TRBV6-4,TGTGCCAGCAGTCAAGTCCCAGGGGGCGGAAACATTCAGTACTTC,CASSQVPGGGNIQYF
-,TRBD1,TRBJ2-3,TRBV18,TGTGCCAGCTCACCACTGGGGCAGGGGGCCACAGATACGCAGTATTTT,CASSPLGQGATDTQYF
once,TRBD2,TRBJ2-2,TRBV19,TGTGCCAGTACAAGGACTAGCGGGAGGGCGAACACCGGGGAGCTGTTTTTT,CASTRTSGRANTGELFF
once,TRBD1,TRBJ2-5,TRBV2,TGTGCCTCAACGACAGGGGCAGAGACCCAGTACTTC,CASTTGAETQYF
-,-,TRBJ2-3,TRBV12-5,TGTGCTAGTGGTTCCCAGGGTTTCAGGACAGATACGCAGTATTTT,CASGSQGFRTDTQYF
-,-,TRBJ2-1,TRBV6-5,TGTGCCGCCCGGCCACGGAACAGCTACAATGAGCAGTTCTTC,CAARPRNSYNEQFF
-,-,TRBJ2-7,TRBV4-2,TGTGCCAGCAGCGAAAACTACGAGCAGTACTTC,CASSENYEQYF
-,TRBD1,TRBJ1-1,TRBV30,TGTGCCTGGGGATACGACAGGGTAAGGCCTGAAGCTTTCTTT,CAWGYDRVRPEAFF
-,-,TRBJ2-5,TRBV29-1,TGCAGCGGCAGAAGGACACTCCAAGAGACCCAGTACTTC,CSGRRTLQETQYF
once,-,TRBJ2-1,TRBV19,TGTGCCAGTAGTCCGGGGGGCCATGAGCAGTTCTTC,CASSPGGHEQFF
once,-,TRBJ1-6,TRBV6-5,TGTGCCAGCAACAGTCTTCGCGGGTCACCCCTCCACTTT,CASNSLRGSPLHF
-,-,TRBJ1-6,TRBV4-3,TGCGCCAGCAGCCAGGGGTCAGGGAACTCCATTTATTCACCCCTCCACTTT,CASSQGSGNSIYSPLHF
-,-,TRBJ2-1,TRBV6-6,TGTGCCAGCAGTTATCAAACAAGGAATGAGCAGTTCTTC,CASSYQTRNEQFF
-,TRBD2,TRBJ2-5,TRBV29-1,TGCAGCCTCTCCGCCGGGGGGTTGACCCAGTACTTC,CSLSAGGLTQYF
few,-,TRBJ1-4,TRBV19,TGTGCCAGTAGTAGCGACAGGACACCGCCTAATGAAAAACTGTTTTTT,CASSSDRTPPNEKLFF
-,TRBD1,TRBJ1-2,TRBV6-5,TGTGCCAGCAGTTCCCAAGGACAGGGCTATGGCTACACCTTC,CASSSQGQGYGYTF